This T cell receptor beta chain comes out of a study of CD8+ T cells in alopecia areata. Study-level findings and limits: Affected scalp, especially in alopecia totalis/universalis, had a higher clonality than normal scalp did. Patients shared TCRs less clearly than mice did, possibly for HLA-related reasons.

The CDR3 loop spans 14 amino acids. Germline CDR1 SGHVS, CDR2 FQNEAQ. Trimming took 0 bases from V and 7 from J, leaving 10 bases between them. In regard to this clone: Its antigen is not known.

Isolated RNA was reverse transcribed into cDNA used as the sequencing template. Clones were sequenced by immunoSEQ multiplex PCR, and TCRdb holds only the in-frame ones, with some missing. Among 25,000 or so clones listed, roughly half were seen once. The sorting of PBMCs gave CD4+ and CD8+ T cells. The chain employs TRBV7-8 and TRBJ2-1, with TRBD2 as a possible D gene (6 bases). Sequenced sample: NKG2D-high CD8+ T cells sorted from blood. The TCR comes from a human donor with alopecia areata. The DNA of the CDR3 is TGTGCCAGCAGCTTAGCGGGAGGTTCAAATGAGCAGTTCTTC. This translates into CASSLAGGSNEQFF.